This is a list of T cell receptor beta chains from one sample in a study of a mutant IDH1 vaccine in newly diagnosed glioma. These receptors are not linked to any known antigen. Data came from immunoSEQ multiplex PCR; TCRdb stores just in-frame clones and leaves some out. The sample has about 82,000 clones, about 82% seen once. This specimen consisted of PBMCs, obtained from a glioma patient whose treatment included an IDH1 peptide vaccine. The origin of the receptors is a man aged 30 to 45 with glioma. Some clones in this sample may be carry-over from other donors' samples. CDR3s include the opening cysteine and the closing phenylalanine or tryptophan. The D gene is left open where the match is weak.

>-|TRBV27|TRBJ1-1
CASSLGVDTEAFF
>-|TRBV7-9|TRBJ2-7
CASSSRDEQYF
>-|TRBV9|TRBJ1-3
CASSVAVERRGGNTIYF
>-|TRBV19|TRBJ1-1
CASSPRRTSNTEAFF
>TRBD1|TRBV10-3|TRBJ1-3
CAISRQGAETNTIYF
>-|TRBV21-1|TRBJ1-1
CASGLPAPRGRLSTEAFF
>TRBD1|TRBV5-5|TRBJ1-5
CASSLRGGDRGKHQPQHF
>-|TRBV7-9|TRBJ1-1
CASRRDWNTEAFF
>-|TRBV7-2|TRBJ1-1
CASSSWGSKNTEAFF
>TRBD2|TRBV6-1|TRBJ2-1
CASSVGLAGGSSYNEQFF
>TRBD1|TRBV30|TRBJ1-5
CAWSRTDRFKPQHF
>-|TRBV4-2|TRBJ2-3
CASSPTYPSTDTQYF
>-|TRBV7-2|TRBJ2-7
CASSLDPGPREQYF
>-|TRBV30|TRBJ2-2
CAWRPVRRSGELFF
>-|TRBV19|TRBJ1-1
CASSANRVGTEAFF